The sequence of this TCR beta chain was determined in a study of T cell responses to AZD1222 COVID-19 vaccine. Only in-frame clones appear in the TCRdb table, and some are missing; sequencing was by immunoSEQ multiplex PCR. The table has tens of thousands of clones, around 87% seen once. To note about this clone: The antigen is not known.

General observations from the study: A rise in Spike-specific TCR breadth and depth followed two AZD1222 doses. Seropositive AZD1222 recipients at baseline numbered only five or six.

The CDR3 extends over 13 amino acids. From germline, CDR1 is MNHEY and CDR2 SMNVEV (reference sequence). Trimming took off 3 bases at V and 9 bases at J, with 9 bases between the two ends. The receptor was derived from an adult in good health. The V gene is TRBV27, the J gene TRBJ1-6; D is undetermined. The sequences come from peripheral blood, collected on day 0 of AZD1222 vaccination. The CDR3 bases are TGTGCCAGCAGTTTGTTATGGGTTTCACCCCTCCACTTT. Its translation: CASSLLWVSPLHF.